One sample yielded the 30 T cell receptor beta chains listed below, sequenced in a study of blood T cell repertoires in COVID-19. Repertoires were generated with immunoSEQ multiplex PCR, while TCRdb's copy carries only in-frame clones and drops some. The table includes about 100,000 clones, roughly 88% detected once. Sequences were obtained from peripheral blood. The receptor set was obtained from a woman of 80 years or more with acute or convalescent COVID-19.

This chain links TRBV6-5 with TRBJ2-7; the D gene is possibly TRBD1 (6 bases). V dropped 8 bases and J dropped 3 bases, with 8 bases sitting between them. There are 11 residues in the CDR3. The V gene's germline CDR1 is MNHEY and CDR2 SVGAGI. In DNA form, the CDR3 reads TGTGCCAGCGAACAGGGCTACGAGCAGTACTTC. It translates to CASEQGYEQYF.

This rearrangement joins TRBV18 to TRBJ1-2; TRBD1 might be the D (5 bases). The CDR3 is 15 residues long. Germline CDR1 is KGHSH and CDR2 is LQKENI. V was cut by 1 base and J by 0 bases, with 9 bases left in between. Here the CDR3 DNA reads TGTGCCAGCTCACCACGGCAGGGATCTAACTATGGCTACACCTTC. Translation gives CASSPRQGSNYGYTF.

This clone was detected once. The chain employs TRBV6-5 and TRBJ2-7; 7 nucleotides align to TRBD2. CDR1 is MNHEY and CDR2 is SVGAGI in the germline V gene. This CDR3 region has 13 residues. Germline trimming cut 6 bases from V and 5 bases from J; bases unmatched to any gene: 7. CDR3 nucleotide sequence: TGTGCCAGCAGCCTGGGGGGGAAAGACGAGCAGTACTTC. Its translation: CASSLGGKDEQYF.

V gene TRBV2 combines with J gene TRBJ2-6; D remains ambiguous. Per germline, CDR1 SNHLY and CDR2 FYNNEI. V lost 7 bases, J lost 1 base, and 11 bases lay in between. CDR3 length: 15 residues. CDR3 amino acids: CASTLILSGANVLTF. The CDR3 region has the DNA TGTGCCAGCACCTTGATCCTATCTGGGGCCAACGTCCTGACTTTC.

In nucleotides, the CDR3 is TGTGCCAGTAGTATAGGCATACGGGGTGCACGGGGGTATGAGCAGTTCTTC. Its protein product is CASSIGIRGARGYEQFF. The chain recombines TRBV19 with TRBJ2-1; D may be TRBD2 (6 bases). Germline V gene lookup returns CDR1 LNHDA and CDR2 SQIVND (reference sequence). V was pared by 1 base and J by 8 bases, with 21 bases between. The CDR3 covers 17 residues.

The chain joins TRBV28 to TRBJ1-5; TRBD1 agrees at 7 bases. The V gene end was trimmed by 3 bases and the J gene end by 11 bases; junction bases not matched to a gene: 13. Per germline, CDR1 MDHEN and CDR2 SYDVKM. CDR3 size: 15 residues. The CDR3 reads CASSFGLAARGSQHF. CDR3 bases: TGTGCCAGCAGTTTTGGCTTGGCGGCCAGGGGGTCCCAGCATTTT. Looking up the rest from reference TRBV28 and TRBJ1-5 gives the full variable domain: DVKVTQSSRYLVKRTGEKVFLECVQDMDHENMFWYRQDPGLGLRLIYFSYDVKMKEKGDIPEGYSVSREKKERFSLILESASTNQTSMYLCASSFGLAARGSQHFGDGTRLSIL.

V is TRBV6-1 and J is TRBJ1-4; tentatively, D is TRBD1 (5 bases). Looked up from germline, CDR1 is MNHNS and CDR2 is SASEGT. This CDR3 contains 18 residues. The germline V and J ends were trimmed by 6 bases and 8 bases, with 28 bases remaining between them. DNA for the CDR3: TGTGCCAGCAGAGAATTTCTGGGTAGGGGCACCTCCAGCGAAAAACTGTTTTTT. This translates into CASREFLGRGTSSEKLFF.

The gene calls are TRBV19 and TRBJ2-7; TRBD2 might be the D (5 bases). This CDR3 has 11 amino acids. Germline lookup yields CDR1 LNHDA and CDR2 SQIVND (reference sequence). V was trimmed by 4 bases and J by 6 bases, leaving 7 bases between them. Here the CDR3 DNA reads TGTGCCAGTAGTACCCGGGGCGAGCAGTACTTC. Encoded protein: CASSTRGEQYF. The whole variable domain, remainder taken from reference TRBV19 and TRBJ2-7, is DGGITQSPKYLFRKEGQNVTLSCEQNLNHDAMYWYRQDPGQGLRLIYYSQIVNDFQKGDIAEGYSVSREKKESFPLTVTSAQKNPTAFYLCASSTRGEQYFGPGTRLTVT.

CDR3 bases: TGCGCCAGCAGCCAAGAACCGGCTAGCAGAAGCACAGATACGCAGTATTTT. It translates to CASSQEPASRSTDTQYF. The V call is TRBV4-3, the J call TRBJ2-3; D might be TRBD2 (5 bases). The ends were cut back, 0 bases at V and 0 bases at J, with 13 bases in the middle. There are 17 residues in the CDR3. CDR1 is LGHNA and CDR2 is YSLEER in the germline V gene.

The V and J genes are TRBV7-2 and TRBJ1-1, with TRBD1 identical over 11 bases. Trimming took 5 bases from V and 1 from J; bases not matched to a gene: 9. Germline V gene sequence: CDR1 SGHTA, CDR2 FQGNSA. There are 17 residues in the CDR3. The CDR3 DNA follows: TGTGCCAGCAGCCCCGGACAGGGGGCGCGCAGGAACACTGAAGCTTTCTTT. Its translation is CASSPGQGARRNTEAFF. Together with reference TRBV7-2 and TRBJ1-1, the CDR3 gives the full variable domain: GAGVSQSPSNKVTEKGKDVELRCDPISGHTALYWYRQSLGQGLEFLIYFQGNSAPDKSGLPSDRFSAERTGGSVSTLTIQRTQQEDSAVYLCASSPGQGARRNTEAFFGQGTRLTVV.

The rearrangement links TRBV6-1 to TRBJ2-3, with D unresolved. CDR1 and CDR2 (germline): MNHNS, SASEGT. Trimming took 0 bases from V and 0 from J, leaving 13 bases between them. The CDR3 covers 17 residues. CDR3 DNA: TGTGCCAGCAGTGAAGCGCTTAGCCCCTCTAGCACAGATACGCAGTATTTT. This sequence encodes CASSEALSPSSTDTQYF.

V usage is TRBV7-8 and J usage is TRBJ1-1; 11 bases align to TRBD1. From germline, CDR1 is SGHVS and CDR2 FQNEAQ. V was pared by 5 bases and J by 10 bases, with 6 bases of the junction left unmatched. The CDR3 loop spans 13 amino acids. CDR3 sequence (DNA): TGTGCCAGCAGCGCCCGGGACAGGGGGATAGCTTTCTTT. Translating it yields CASSARDRGIAFF.

This clone has only a few counts. The CDR3 here is CASSQTSGSHEQYF. Written as DNA, the CDR3 is TGTGCCAGCAGCCAGACTAGCGGGAGCCACGAGCAGTACTTC. The chain has TRBV3-1 (or the pseudogene TRBV3-2) and TRBJ2-7, with 12 positions matching TRBD2. Germline values: CDR1 LGHDT, CDR2 YNNKEL (reference sequence). The CDR3 is 14 amino acids. V was clipped by 3 bases and J by 5 bases; unmatched bases: 2.

The V and J genes are TRBV6-2 or TRBV6-3 and TRBJ1-2; a possible D gene is TRBD1 (5 bases). In germline, CDR1 is MNHEY, CDR2 SVGEGT. This CDR3 contains 14 residues. Trimming took 6 bases from V and 6 from J, leaving 17 bases between them. The CDR3 nucleotides read TGTGCCAGCAGCGATAATTGGCAGGGTAATGGCTACACCTTC. Residues: CASSDNWQGNGYTF.

J is TRBJ2-1 and V is TRBV4-2, with 8 bases fitting TRBD2. Germline V gene lookup returns CDR1 LGHNA and CDR2 YNFKEQ. This CDR3 is 14 amino acids long. The junction had 5 bases not matched to a gene; V was cut back by 1 base and J by 9 bases. The CDR3, as DNA: TGTGCCAGCAGCCAAGCGGGAGGGGAAAGTGAGCAGTTCTTC. Translation: CASSQAGGESEQFF.

The chain joins TRBV30 to TRBJ1-5, with D tentatively TRBD1 (5 bases). In germline, CDR1 is GTSNPN, CDR2 SVGIG (reference sequence). The V gene lost 1 base and the J gene lost 5 bases, with 9 bases spanning the gap. This CDR3 is built from 13 residues. The CDR3 region has the DNA TGTGCCTGGAGTGCCGGGGGGGATCAGCCCCAGCATTTT. It encodes CAWSAGGDQPQHF.

The CDR3 bases are TGTGCCAGCTCATACGGGACACTGAACACTGAAGCTTTCTTT. Protein sequence: CASSYGTLNTEAFF. The chain combines TRBV18 with TRBJ1-1; tentatively, D is TRBD1 (6 bases). CDR1 and CDR2 (germline): KGHSH, LQKENI. This CDR3 is 14 amino acids long. Trimming pared 5 bases from V and 0 bases from J, leaving 10 bases between.

This clone showed up just once. The chain combines TRBV21-1 with TRBJ2-5; the D call TRBD2 from the table was never checked on the DNA. TRBV21-1 is labeled a pseudogene. This CDR3 is built from 19 residues. CDR3 nucleotides: TGTGCCAGCAGCAAAGGGTTCAGTTGTCGCAGCGGGAGTGGAGAGACCCAGTACTTC. Protein sequence: CASSKGFSCRSGSGETQYF.

The chain links TRBV19 to TRBJ1-1; 8 nucleotides agree with TRBD1. V gave up 5 bases and J gave up 4 bases; unmatched junction bases: 3. The CDR3 loop spans 13 amino acids. Germline CDR1 reads LNHDA; CDR2 reads SQIVND (reference sequence). CDR3 DNA sequence: TGTGCCAGTAGTGTAACAGGGGGCACTGAAGCTTTCTTT. Translating gives CASSVTGGTEAFF.

The V gene is TRBV24-1, the J gene TRBJ2-2; possibly TRBD1 for D (5 bases). Per germline, CDR1 KGHDR and CDR2 SFDVKD. Trimming took 4 bases from V and 6 from J, leaving 14 bases between them. The CDR3 extends over 15 amino acids. CDR3 residues: CATSDPLGDSGELFF. Written as DNA, the CDR3 is TGTGCCACCAGTGACCCGCTAGGGGATTCCGGGGAGCTGTTTTTT.

There are a few counts of this clone. Other nucleotide sequences from this sample produce the same CDR3. The J gene is TRBJ2-1, the V gene TRBV27; D ambiguous. Deletions cut 5 bases from V and 9 bases from J, with 14 bases between. CDR3 length: 13 amino acids. The germline gives CDR1 MNHEY, CDR2 SMNVEV (reference sequence). The CDR3 region is CASSHTSAGEQFF. The CDR3 coding sequence is TGTGCCAGCAGTCACACATCCGCAGGTGAGCAGTTCTTC.

The chain links TRBV7-2 to TRBJ2-7; the D gene is possibly TRBD2 (6 bases). V lost 5 bases and J 7 bases, leaving 15 bases between the germline ends. Germline lookup yields CDR1 SGHTA and CDR2 FQGNSA. The CDR3 length is 13 residues. The CDR3 nucleotides read TGTGCCAGCAGCCTTACTAGCTTACTGGAGCAGTACTTC. Protein: CASSLTSLLEQYF. Based on the CDR3 plus reference TRBV7-2 and TRBJ2-7, the full variable domain is GAGVSQSPSNKVTEKGKDVELRCDPISGHTALYWYRQSLGQGLEFLIYFQGNSAPDKSGLPSDRFSAERTGGSVSTLTIQRTQQEDSAVYLCASSLTSLLEQYFGPGTRLTVT.

This clone showed up just once. This chain joins TRBV28 and TRBJ1-4; 8 nucleotides line up with TRBD1. The V gene's germline CDR1 is MDHEN and CDR2 SYDVKM. Trimming cost V 7 bases and J 5 bases; bases outside gene matches: 6. The CDR3 sequence is 14 residues long. The CDR3 protein is CASTLDRVNEKLFF. The CDR3 nucleotides are TGTGCCAGCACCCTGGACAGGGTGAATGAAAAACTGTTTTTT.

This CDR3 is CASSYRGPGQPQHF. CDR3 nucleotides: TGTGCCAGCAGTTACAGGGGGCCCGGACAGCCCCAGCATTTT. The chain uses TRBV28 and TRBJ1-5; 9 bases are a match to TRBD1. Germline V gene sequence: CDR1 MDHEN, CDR2 SYDVKM. CDR3 length: 14 residues. The V segment lost 4 bases and the J segment 7 bases; nucleotides outside the gene matches: 5. Using reference TRBV28 and TRBJ1-5 for the parts outside the CDR3, the full variable domain is DVKVTQSSRYLVKRTGEKVFLECVQDMDHENMFWYRQDPGLGLRLIYFSYDVKMKEKGDIPEGYSVSREKKERFSLILESASTNQTSMYLCASSYRGPGQPQHFGDGTRLSIL.

Here the CDR3 DNA reads TGTGCCAGCAGCTCCACTGGAAACACCATATATTTT. This encodes CASSSTGNTIYF. V usage is TRBV7-9 and J usage is TRBJ1-3; the D is unclear. The germline V gene encodes CDR1 SEHNR and CDR2 FQNEAQ (reference sequence). The CDR3 is 12 residues long. Trimming stripped 4 bases from V and 2 bases from J, with 3 bases between. The full variable domain, its missing parts supplied by reference TRBV7-9 and TRBJ1-3, is DTGVSQNPRHKITKRGQNVTFRCDPISEHNRLYWYRQTLGQGPEFLTYFQNEAQLEKSRLLSDRFSAERPKGSFSTLEIQRTEQGDSAMYLCASSSTGNTIYFGEGSWLTVV.

This clone occurred a few times. The chain has TRBV12-3 or TRBV12-4 and TRBJ2-1; perhaps TRBD1 as D (6 bases). Trimming shortened V by 8 bases and J by 7 bases, and 9 bases separated the two germline ends. The CDR3 has 11 amino acids. CDR3 DNA sequence: TGTGCCAGCGGCAGGGGAAATGAGCAGTTCTTC. It codes for CASGRGNEQFF.

J is TRBJ2-6 and V is TRBV27, with TRBD1 identical over 9 bases. CDR3 length: 18 amino acids. Germline CDR1 and CDR2: MNHEY and SMNVEV (reference sequence). J gave up 0 bases and V 2 bases, and 5 bases lay outside the gene matches. CDR3 protein: CASSLRGQGRSGANVLTF. CDR3 coding DNA: TGTGCCAGCAGTTTAAGGGGACAGGGACGCTCTGGGGCCAACGTCCTGACTTTC.

This sequence joins TRBV16 and TRBJ2-1; TRBD1 matches at 7 bases. Losses at the gene ends were 5 bases for V and 10 bases for J; bases not matched to a gene: 5. Germline V gene sequence: CDR1 KGHSY, CDR2 FQNENV. This CDR3 has 12 residues. The CDR3 DNA sequence: TGTGCCAGCAGCGGACAGGCCCACGAGCAGTTCTTC. Protein sequence: CASSGQAHEQFF.

The V call is TRBV7-2, the J call TRBJ1-2; the D is unclear. Trimming removed 4 bases at V and 1 base at J, with 10 bases between. Germline V lookup: CDR1 SGHTA, CDR2 FQGNSA. The CDR3 covers 14 residues. CDR3 coding DNA: TGTGCCAGCAGCTCCCGGGAGTATAACTATGGCTACACCTTC. Translated: CASSSREYNYGYTF.

The chain combines TRBV7-3 with TRBJ2-1, with 8 bases fitting TRBD1. V trimming: 5 bases; J trimming: 10 bases; junction bases outside the gene matches: 10. The CDR3 extends over 14 amino acids. Germline assignment: CDR1 SGHTA and CDR2 FQGTGA. The CDR3 here is CASSVLQGDGEQFF. As DNA, the CDR3 is TGTGCCAGCAGCGTATTACAGGGGGATGGCGAGCAGTTCTTC.